One and the same sample provided the 30 T cell receptor beta chains below, sequenced in a study of control samples from healthy donors and cancer patients. TCRdb's table, derived via immunoSEQ multiplex PCR, lists solely in-frame clones and lacks some. In the table there are around 130,000 clones, about nine tenths of which are singletons. The sample consisted of PBMCs. The receptors here all came from a man aged 45 to 65 with head and neck cancer.

This rearrangement joins TRBV27 to TRBJ2-1, with a possible D match to TRBD2 (6 bases). Trimming shortened V by 5 bases and J by 1 base, and 15 bases separated the two germline ends. The V gene's germline CDR1 is MNHEY and CDR2 SMNVEV (reference sequence). The CDR3 totals 16 residues. This CDR3 is CASSVARAGSYNEQFF. DNA of the CDR3: TGTGCCAGCAGTGTCGCCAGGGCGGGGTCCTACAATGAGCAGTTCTTC.

The genes are TRBV11-3 and TRBJ2-1; tentative D call: TRBD1 (5 bases). V was cut by 8 bases and J by 4 bases, with 12 bases left in between. Looked up from germline, CDR1 is SGHNT and CDR2 is YENEEA. This CDR3 has 13 residues. The CDR3 sequence is CASQGRRYNEQFF. DNA for the CDR3: TGTGCCAGCCAGGGAAGAAGATACAATGAGCAGTTCTTC.

V and J are TRBV7-9 and TRBJ2-1; tentatively, D is TRBD1 or TRBD2 (6 bases each). Germline V lookup: CDR1 SEHNR, CDR2 FQNEAQ (reference sequence). Trimming took 2 bases from V and 9 from J, leaving 17 bases between them. The CDR3 contains 15 residues. Here the CDR3 DNA reads TGTGCCAGCAGCTTAAACAGGGAGGCCACATTTGAGCAGTTCTTC. Translated, it gives CASSLNREATFEQFF.

The rearrangement joins TRBV6-6 to TRBJ2-1; the D gene is possibly TRBD2 (6 bases). The CDR3 is 16 residues long. V was pared by 9 bases and J by 2 bases, with 20 bases between. The germline V gene has CDR1 MNHNY and CDR2 SVGAGI (reference sequence). In DNA, the CDR3 is TGTGCCAGAGTTTCCCCGGGAGAGAAAGCCTACAATGAGCAGTTCTTC. Amino acid sequence: CARVSPGEKAYNEQFF.

The chain couples TRBV13 to TRBJ2-7; TRBD2 matches at 8 bases. CDR3 size: 14 residues. Trimming removed 0 bases from V and 6 bases from J; junction bases left unmatched: 4. Germline V lookup: CDR1 PRHDT, CDR2 FYEKMQ (reference sequence). The CDR3 loop is CASSLGLAAGEQYF. CDR3 nucleotide sequence: TGTGCCAGCAGCTTAGGACTAGCGGCAGGCGAGCAGTACTTC.

The chain uses TRBV5-5 and TRBJ2-3, with a weak D call TRBD2 (6 bases). Trimming shortened V by 3 bases and J by 0 bases, and 20 bases separated the two germline ends. This CDR3 spans 18 amino acids. CDR1 SGHKS and CDR2 YYEKEE come from the germline V gene (reference sequence). The CDR3 sequence: CASSSGVYAGGSTDTQYF. Written as DNA, the CDR3 is TGTGCCAGCAGCTCGGGAGTTTACGCCGGGGGAAGCACAGATACGCAGTATTTT.

The rearrangement links TRBV5-4 to TRBJ2-2; 10 bases match TRBD2. The CDR3 consists of 16 residues. V dropped 1 base and J dropped 5; count of bases not matched to a gene: 5. Germline V CDR1 and CDR2: SGHNT, YYREEE (reference sequence). CDR3 DNA: TGTGCCAGCAGCTTGTTAGCGGGGGGTGGAACCGGGGAGCTGTTTTTT. It is translated as CASSLLAGGGTGELFF.

Of note for this clone: The same CDR3 is also encoded by other DNA sequences in this sample. This chain links TRBV19 with TRBJ2-6; no reliable D call. CDR1 LNHDA and CDR2 SQIVND come from the germline V gene (reference sequence). CDR3 length: 14 amino acids. Deletions cut 1 base from V and 2 bases from J, with 3 bases between. The CDR3 protein is CASSIGAGANVLTF. In DNA, the CDR3 is TGTGCCAGTAGTATAGGGGCTGGGGCCAACGTCCTGACTTTC.

This rearrangement joins TRBV6-6 to TRBJ1-2; 7 positions match TRBD1. Germline CDR1 MNHNY, CDR2 SVGAGI (reference sequence). Trimming at V came to 4 bases and at J to 5 bases, leaving 7 bases not matched to a gene. The length of the CDR3 is 14 residues. The CDR3 region is CASSSPTGMYGYTF. CDR3 DNA: TGTGCCAGCAGTTCTCCGACAGGGATGTATGGCTACACCTTC.

The chain carries TRBV6-6 and TRBJ2-2, with a weak D call TRBD1 (5 bases). The V and J ends lost 5 bases and 6 bases respectively, with 16 bases between them. The CDR3 covers 15 residues. Germline V CDR1 and CDR2: MNHNY, SVGAGI (reference sequence). CDR3 DNA: TGTGCCAGCAGTGTCAGGGTGCCGGGTCCCGGGGAGCTGTTTTTT. This translates into CASSVRVPGPGELFF.

This sequence joins TRBV3-1 (or the pseudogene TRBV3-2) and TRBJ1-5; 7 bases align to TRBD1. Germline loops: CDR1 LGHDT, CDR2 YNNKEL (reference sequence). The CDR3 is 14 amino acids. The V segment lost 4 bases and the J segment 7 bases; nucleotides outside the gene matches: 7. CDR3 bases: TGTGCCAGCAGCCCGACAGGGAGTGGGCAGCCCCAGCATTTT. Translating it yields CASSPTGSGQPQHF.

This chain connects TRBV7-9 to TRBJ1-1; no clear D. With 1 base removed from V and 5 bases from J, the gap between germline ends came to 20 bases. Germline lookup yields CDR1 SEHNR and CDR2 FQNEAQ (reference sequence). The CDR3 spans 17 residues. CDR3 DNA sequence: TGTGCCAGCAGCTTAGTAGGCCAGTCGACGTCACTGACTGAAGCTTTCTTT. As protein: CASSLVGQSTSLTEAFF.

This chain joins TRBV6-5 and TRBJ2-1, with 7 bases fitting TRBD2. Germline V lookup: CDR1 MNHEY, CDR2 SVGAGI. The trim removed 6 bases at V and 7 bases at J, leaving 12 bases unmatched. This CDR3 is 15 amino acids long. CDR3 coding DNA: TGTGCCAGCAGATATGGCGGGAGTGGGGTGAATGAGCAGTTCTTC. Protein: CASRYGGSGVNEQFF.

The chain recombines TRBV6-5 with TRBJ1-5; 8 bases fit TRBD1. The V segment lost 6 bases and the J segment 1 base; nucleotides outside the gene matches: 5. Germline V gene lookup returns CDR1 MNHEY and CDR2 SVGAGI. This CDR3 comprises 15 residues. Written as DNA, the CDR3 is TGTGCCAGCAGGTCACAGGGGGGAAGCAATCAGCCCCAGCATTTT. This encodes CASRSQGGSNQPQHF.

The chain has TRBV7-9 and TRBJ2-1; no clear D. The CDR3 consists of 14 residues. The germline V gene encodes CDR1 SEHNR and CDR2 FQNEAQ (reference sequence). The germline V and J ends were trimmed by 4 bases and 0 bases, with 7 bases remaining between them. The CDR3 bases are TGTGCCAGCAGCTCCCTAAGCTCCTACAATGAGCAGTTCTTC. Translating it yields CASSSLSSYNEQFF.

The chain is built from TRBV5-1 and TRBJ2-7; 8 nucleotides align to TRBD2. In germline, CDR1 is SGHRS, CDR2 YFSETQ. CDR3 length: 13 amino acids. Losses at the gene ends were 0 bases for V and 6 bases for J; bases not matched to a gene: 2. This CDR3 is CASSLGGLVEQYF. For the CDR3, the DNA is TGCGCCAGCAGCTTGGGGGGACTAGTCGAGCAGTACTTC.

The rearrangement links TRBV18 to TRBJ2-2, with unresolved D. V shed 2 bases and J shed 5 bases, with 18 bases lying between them. Germline assignment: CDR1 KGHSH and CDR2 LQKENI. This CDR3 region has 17 residues. This chain's CDR3 is CASSPNPGQVKTGELFF. CDR3 nucleotides: TGTGCCAGCTCACCAAATCCGGGTCAAGTTAAGACCGGGGAGCTGTTTTTT.

The chain carries TRBV12-5 and TRBJ1-2, with D perhaps matching TRBD1 (5 bases). The ends were cut back, 1 base at V and 8 bases at J, with 17 bases in the middle. CDR1 is LGHNT, CDR2 FRNRAP, per germline. The CDR3 totals 15 residues. CDR3 DNA sequence: TGTGCTAGTGGTTTGGGAAGTCTCGGGCAGGGCGGCTACACCTTC. Translated, it gives CASGLGSLGQGGYTF.

The V and J genes are TRBV12-3 or TRBV12-4 and TRBJ1-3, with TRBD1 matching over 10 bases. The ends lost 6 bases at V and 6 bases at J; junction bases unmatched: 2. This CDR3 comprises 13 residues. CDR3 coding DNA: TGTGCCAGCAGAGGGACAGGGGTAAACACCATATATTTT. Protein sequence: CASRGTGVNTIYF.

This clone is a singleton in its sample. CDR3: CATAASATQETQYF. CDR3 sequence (DNA): TGTGCCACCGCGGCTAGCGCTACCCAAGAGACCCAGTACTTC. This chain joins TRBV24-1 and TRBJ2-5, with a weak D call TRBD2 (6 bases). The CDR3 consists of 14 residues. The germline V gene has CDR1 KGHDR and CDR2 SFDVKD. The ends were cut back, 9 bases at V and 1 base at J, with 14 bases in the middle.

The rearrangement uses TRBV10-2 and TRBJ2-1; D ambiguous. This CDR3 comprises 15 residues. Germline V CDR1 and CDR2: WSHSY, SAAADI. Between the trimmed V and J ends, which lost 9 bases and 3 bases, there was a span of 18 bases. The CDR3 reads CASSSGPLLYNEQFF. The CDR3 bases are TGCGCCAGTTCCTCCGGGCCCCTCCTCTACAATGAGCAGTTCTTC.

The chain uses TRBV6-1 and TRBJ2-3; 9 positions match TRBD2. This CDR3 has 16 amino acids. V lost 3 bases and J lost 1; bases outside the gene matches: 5. Per the germline V gene, CDR1 is MNHNS and CDR2 is SASEGT. In DNA, the CDR3 is TGTGCCAGCAGTGACGGTTTAGCGGGAGGCACAGATACGCAGTATTTT. Encoded protein: CASSDGLAGGTDTQYF.

The rearrangement joins TRBV28 to TRBJ2-1; D is ambiguous. CDR1 and CDR2 (germline): MDHEN, SYDVKM. V lost 2 bases and J lost 4, with 6 bases in between. This CDR3 is 13 amino acids long. CDR3 sequence reads: CASSLATYNEQFF. CDR3 nucleotides: TGTGCCAGCAGTTTAGCCACTTACAATGAGCAGTTCTTC.

The V gene is TRBV7-2, the J gene TRBJ1-6; 7 bases fit TRBD1. The CDR3 is 13 residues long. With V trimmed by 5 bases and J by 16 bases, 11 bases remained unmatched. CDR1 and CDR2 from the germline V gene are SGHTA and FQGNSA. CDR3 loop: CASSLLRTGDLHF. CDR3 sequence (DNA): TGTGCCAGCAGCCTACTAAGGACAGGAGATCTCCACTTT.

The chain joins TRBV28 to TRBJ1-1; D is unclear. V gave up 6 bases and J gave up 0 bases, with 20 bases separating them. The germline CDR1 and CDR2 sequences are MDHEN and SYDVKM. The CDR3 contains 17 residues. DNA of the CDR3: TGTGCCAGCAGGTCAGGACGTCATTCCTTCATGAACACTGAAGCTTTCTTT. Protein sequence: CASRSGRHSFMNTEAFF. The whole variable domain, remainder taken from reference TRBV28 and TRBJ1-1, is DVKVTQSSRYLVKRTGEKVFLECVQDMDHENMFWYRQDPGLGLRLIYFSYDVKMKEKGDIPEGYSVSREKKERFSLILESASTNQTSMYLCASRSGRHSFMNTEAFFGQGTRLTVV.

The genes are TRBV2 and TRBJ1-2; D remains ambiguous. The CDR3 runs to 13 residues. The V gene's germline CDR1 is SNHLY and CDR2 FYNNEI. Trimming removed 8 bases at V and 0 bases at J, with 10 bases between. This CDR3 reads CASRGTTNYGYTF. The CDR3 DNA is TGTGCCAGCCGAGGCACTACTAACTATGGCTACACCTTC.

The chain joins TRBV3-1 (or the pseudogene TRBV3-2) to TRBJ2-2; no reliable D call. Germline CDR1 reads LGHDT; CDR2 reads YNNKEL (reference sequence). The V gene lost 1 base and the J gene lost 5 bases, with 5 bases spanning the gap. CDR3 length: 13 residues. The CDR3 reads CASSQAGTGELFF. CDR3 nucleotide sequence: TGTGCCAGCAGCCAAGCCGGGACCGGGGAGCTGTTTTTT.

The chain carries TRBV28 and TRBJ2-1; D uncertain. CDR1 and CDR2 (germline): MDHEN, SYDVKM. Trimming stripped 7 bases from V and 0 bases from J, with 10 bases between. This CDR3 is 14 amino acids long. CDR3 in DNA: TGTGCCAGCATTGTCGACCGCTCCTACAATGAGCAGTTCTTC. It codes for CASIVDRSYNEQFF.

The gene calls are TRBV28 and TRBJ2-7; D perhaps matches TRBD2 (6 bases). Germline-derived CDR1 and CDR2 are MDHEN and SYDVKM. The CDR3 length is 15 residues. The V and J ends lost 5 bases and 2 bases respectively, with 16 bases between them. The CDR3 protein is CASSGPGARAYEQYF. Written as DNA, the CDR3 is TGTGCCAGCAGTGGCCCGGGAGCGAGGGCCTACGAGCAGTACTTC.

This chain links TRBV29-1 with TRBJ2-1; TRBD1 or TRBD2 may be the D gene (7 bases each). CDR3 length equals 11 residues. The V and J ends lost 6 bases and 8 bases respectively, with 11 bases between them. Per germline, CDR1 SQVTM and CDR2 ANQGSEA. CDR3 region: CSVAGGDEQFF. The CDR3 region has the DNA TGCAGCGTGGCAGGGGGGGATGAGCAGTTCTTC.